The text below deals with one T cell receptor beta chain. This clonotype was found a few times. Its antigen remains undetermined. No quality values exist for individual bases; no much larger clone is one base distant. Based on the germline V gene (reference sequence), the CDR1 and CDR2 sequences are SEHNR and FQNEAQ. Trimming removed 5 bases from V and 1 base from J, leaving 11 bases between the germline ends. The cysteine opens and the phenylalanine closes a CDR3 of 14 amino acids. Just the 42-base CDR3 DNA is kept, in frame starting at base 1. The record originates from a study of human T cells and chemical hapten exposure (TCRdb year 2021). Context from the whole study: For sensitization, 2% DPC in acetone was applied to a roughly 2 cm by roughly 2 cm area of upper inner arm skin. Throughout the roughly 26-week study period, patients were also given weekly therapeutic DPC doses on the scalp. Patch testing was done on the upper back using Finn chambers containing 0.01% DPC, and results were scored after 6 days according to International Contact Dermatitis Research Group standards. Most of the patients in the cohort were female, and the cohort covered alopecia areata with under or over 50% scalp involvement, alopecia totalis and alopecia universalis. Libraries were pooled for sequencing, and variation in per-sample TCR yields was attributed mainly to small differences in library volumes within the pool. This study followed changes in the peripheral blood TCR repertoire in vivo during primary and secondary sensitization of alopecia patients to the hapten diphenylcyclopropenone (DPC). Blood was sampled from patients pre-sensitization (week 0) and at 2, 6 and about 24 weeks after DPC sensitization. Blood for TCR sequencing was provided by twenty-nine alopecia patients at one to four time points (pre-sensitization, 2, 6 and 24 weeks). The paper as a whole reports these results and caveats: Expanded TCRs formed significantly more large CDR3 similarity clusters than pre-sensitization or healthy control sets, consistent with antigen-driven responses. Repeated subsampling changed both the strength of the expansion versus patch-test correlation and the threshold at which that correlation became significant. Because all patients had alopecia, a presumed autoimmune disease, the immune response of the patients might differ from that of healthy individuals. DPC sensitization did not change the number of TCRs with a frequency above 1 in 1000, and there was no evidence of changes in global repertoire structure. Patch test score was positively correlated with the number of PT1 expanded TCRs, with significance at thresholds 8, 16 and 32 but not at 4.

The library was made by RACE. The sequencer was a NextSeq 500. Library preparation attached unique molecular identifiers to individual cDNA molecules for quantitative, reproducible TCR counting. Both TCR alpha and TCR beta chains were sequenced from each blood RNA sample. The published analysis was carried out like this. A median of around 100,000 TCRs per sample was observed, with a range of about 23,224 to 700,000. V, J and CDR3 annotation of the TCR reads was carried out using the Decombinator software suite. For PS versus PT1 abundance plots, all samples were subsampled to the same number of TCRs (28,000). TCRs were defined as expanded if absent before sensitization and observed at least eight times at the 2-week time point. Starting from the raw public reads, TCRdb applied fastp trimming at Q25, assembled clones with MiXCR and retained in-frame beta chains. Rows merge per CDR3 protein into single entries with the most common DNA and genes. The V and J calls and clone size come from TCRdb's table, not from the authors' own analysis. The table for this sample lists about 380,000 distinct CDR3 sequences; about 6.3% of them were counted only once. Around 6.1% of the sample belongs to the ten largest clones.

The time point tag for this specimen amounts to: patch test 2, 6 weeks after DPC sensitization. Read against the paper, the sample's treatment or condition label means: therapeutic diphenylcyclopropenone sensitization with weekly scalp DPC. At each patch-test visit, blood was drawn before the patch test was applied. Eligible patients were aged 18 to 70, diagnosed with alopecia, deemed suitable for DPC therapy, and excluded if pregnant. Unfractionated whole blood was collected in Tempus Blood RNA tubes, and total RNA was extracted from that blood. The sequence was obtained from a woman aged 18-35 years with alopecia areata. Some clones in this sample may be carry-over from other donors' samples. The rearrangement joined TRBV7-9 to TRBJ2-5; the D gene is possibly TRBD1 or TRBD2, each agreeing over 5 bases. Sequencing was performed on whole blood, taken in connection with sensitization to the hapten diphenylcyclopropenone (DPC). At the DNA level, the sequence is TGTGCCAGCAGCCGCCGGGACGGCCAAGAGACCCAGTACTTC. It translates to CASSRRDGQETQYF.